The 9 T cell receptor beta chains below were found in one sample sequenced in a study of blood T cell repertoires in COVID-19. Generated by immunoSEQ multiplex PCR, the TCRdb table keeps only in-frame clones and is missing some. The sample includes some 120,000 clones, 81% seen only once; the top ten take about 9.4%. Sample: peripheral blood. Receptors originate from a human donor in a cohort sampled during active COVID-19.

The chain employs TRBV27 and TRBJ2-1; 10 bases are shared with TRBD2. This CDR3 has 14 residues. Per germline, CDR1 MNHEY and CDR2 SMNVEV (reference sequence). V shed 4 bases and J 10 bases; nucleotides not matched to a gene: 7. The CDR3 sequence: CASSSGLAMGEQFF. DNA for the CDR3: TGTGCCAGCAGTTCGGGACTAGCGATGGGAGAGCAGTTCTTC.

This chain links TRBV28 with TRBJ1-1, with TRBD1 matching 8 bases. The CDR3 is 13 amino acids. The germline CDR1 and CDR2 sequences are MDHEN and SYDVKM. After removal of 5 bases from V and 11 bases from J, the junction contained 10 bases not matched to a gene. As DNA, the CDR3 is TGTGCCAGCAGTGGCGCGGTCAACAGGGGGGCTTTCTTT. The encoded protein is CASSGAVNRGAFF.

As to this clone: In the same sample, other DNA sequences code for this CDR3. The gene calls are TRBV18 and TRBJ1-1; the match to TRBD1 covers 12 bases. Germline V CDR1 and CDR2: KGHSH, LQKENI. The CDR3 spans 14 residues. The V and J ends lost 6 bases and 4 bases, in that order; junction bases with no gene match: 3. CDR3 DNA sequence: TGTGCCAGCTCCCCGGGACAGGGGGCCACTGAAGCTTTCTTT. Translation gives CASSPGQGATEAFF.

This clone appeared once. This chain links TRBV12-3 or TRBV12-4 with TRBJ2-7; D is possibly TRBD1 (6 bases). V was shortened by 5 bases and J by 11 bases, with 19 bases between the two germline ends. This CDR3 spans 13 amino acids. The CDR3 region has the DNA TGTGCCAGCAGTGTCCCAGACAGGTTTGGGGAGTACTTC. Amino acids: CASSVPDRFGEYF.

V gene TRBV24-1 combines with J gene TRBJ1-2; TRBD1 matches at 8 bases. Germline V gene sequence: CDR1 KGHDR, CDR2 SFDVKD. The CDR3 runs 13 residues. The V segment lost 5 bases and the J segment 8 bases; nucleotides outside the gene matches: 6. The CDR3 reads CATSGTGISGYTF. DNA of the CDR3: TGTGCCACCAGTGGGACAGGGATATCGGGCTACACCTTC.

This clone was recorded only once. The chain is built from TRBV19 and TRBJ2-7; 12 nucleotides line up with TRBD1. This CDR3 is 22 amino acids long. With V trimmed by 6 bases and J by 3 bases, 27 bases remained unmatched. Germline V gives CDR1 LNHDA, CDR2 SQIVND (reference sequence). CDR3 nucleotides: TGTGCCAGTAGCCGAAGGCCTCTTAACCTGGGACAGGGGGCCCTTTACCTCTACGAGCAGTACTTC. Amino acids: CASSRRPLNLGQGALYLYEQYF.

The rearrangement joins TRBV4-2 to TRBJ2-1, with TRBD2 matching 10 bases. The CDR3 spans 13 residues. Germline values: CDR1 LGHNA, CDR2 YNFKEQ. The J segment lost 16 bases and the V segment lost 4 bases, leaving 10 bases of the junction unmatched. In DNA form, the CDR3 reads TGTGCCAGCAGCCCCGAACTAGCGGGACCGCAATTCTTC. The encoded protein is CASSPELAGPQFF.

This clone showed up just a few times. In DNA, the CDR3 is TGTGCCAGCAGCCGTCAACAGGGGGCGAGTCAGCCCCAGCATTTT. Amino acid sequence: CASSRQQGASQPQHF. This chain uses TRBV28 with TRBJ1-5, with TRBD1 matching 9 bases. CDR1 MDHEN and CDR2 SYDVKM come from the germline V gene. This CDR3 comprises 15 residues. The V segment lost 6 bases and the J segment 6 bases; nucleotides outside the gene matches: 9.

The chain links TRBV30 to TRBJ1-2, with D possibly TRBD1 on 6 matching bases. The CDR3 sequence is 14 residues long. V was pared by 1 base and J by 0 bases, with 9 bases between. Germline V lookup: CDR1 GTSNPN, CDR2 SVGIG (reference sequence). CDR3 bases: TGTGCCTGGAGTGGGACAGAATCTAACTATGGCTACACCTTC. This codes for CAWSGTESNYGYTF.